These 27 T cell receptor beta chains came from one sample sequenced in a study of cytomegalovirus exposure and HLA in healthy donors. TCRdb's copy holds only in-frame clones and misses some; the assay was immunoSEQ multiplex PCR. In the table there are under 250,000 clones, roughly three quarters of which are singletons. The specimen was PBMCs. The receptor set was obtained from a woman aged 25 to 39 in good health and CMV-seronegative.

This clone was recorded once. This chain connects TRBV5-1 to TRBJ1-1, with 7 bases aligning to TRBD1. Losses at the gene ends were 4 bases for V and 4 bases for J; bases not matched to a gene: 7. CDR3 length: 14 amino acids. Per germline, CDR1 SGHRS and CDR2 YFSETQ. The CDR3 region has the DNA TGCGCCAGCAGCCTAGACAGGGATGGCACTGAAGCTTTCTTT. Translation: CASSLDRDGTEAFF.

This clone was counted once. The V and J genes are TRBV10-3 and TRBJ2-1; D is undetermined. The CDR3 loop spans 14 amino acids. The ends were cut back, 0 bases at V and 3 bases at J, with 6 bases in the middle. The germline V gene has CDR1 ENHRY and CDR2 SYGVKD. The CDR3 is CAISESLDYNEQFF. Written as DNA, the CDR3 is TGTGCCATCAGTGAGTCACTTGACTACAATGAGCAGTTCTTC.

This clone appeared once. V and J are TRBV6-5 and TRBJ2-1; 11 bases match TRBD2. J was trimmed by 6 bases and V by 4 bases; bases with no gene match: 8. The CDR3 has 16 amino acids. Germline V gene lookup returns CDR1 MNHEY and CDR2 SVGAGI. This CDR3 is CASSWLAGGRGNEQFF. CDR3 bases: TGTGCCAGCAGTTGGCTAGCGGGAGGACGGGGCAATGAGCAGTTCTTC.

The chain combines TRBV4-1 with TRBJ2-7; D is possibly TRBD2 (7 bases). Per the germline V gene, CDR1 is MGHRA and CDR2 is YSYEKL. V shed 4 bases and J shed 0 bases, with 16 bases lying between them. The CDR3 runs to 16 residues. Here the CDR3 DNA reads TGCGCCAGCAGCCTTGGGGGCGGGGGTCTCTCCTACGAGCAGTACTTC. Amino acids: CASSLGGGGLSYEQYF.

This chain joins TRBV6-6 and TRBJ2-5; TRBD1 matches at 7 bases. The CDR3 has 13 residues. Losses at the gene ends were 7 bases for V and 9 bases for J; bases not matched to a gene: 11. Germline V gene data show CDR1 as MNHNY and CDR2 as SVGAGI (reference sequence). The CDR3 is CASTPTGAKAQYF. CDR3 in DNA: TGTGCCAGCACTCCAACAGGGGCCAAGGCCCAGTACTTC.

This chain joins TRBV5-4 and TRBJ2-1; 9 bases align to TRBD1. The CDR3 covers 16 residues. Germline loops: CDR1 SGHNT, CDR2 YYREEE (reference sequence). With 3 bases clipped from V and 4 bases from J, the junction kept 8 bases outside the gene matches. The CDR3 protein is CASSSKPDRGYNEQFF. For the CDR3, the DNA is TGTGCCAGCAGCTCGAAACCCGACAGGGGGTACAATGAGCAGTTCTTC. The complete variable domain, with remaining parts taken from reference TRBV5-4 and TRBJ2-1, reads ETGVTQSPTHLIKTRGQQVTLRCSSQSGHNTVSWYQQALGQGPQFIFQYYREEENGRGNFPPRFSGLQFPNYSSELNVNALELDDSALYLCASSSKPDRGYNEQFFGPGTRLTVL.

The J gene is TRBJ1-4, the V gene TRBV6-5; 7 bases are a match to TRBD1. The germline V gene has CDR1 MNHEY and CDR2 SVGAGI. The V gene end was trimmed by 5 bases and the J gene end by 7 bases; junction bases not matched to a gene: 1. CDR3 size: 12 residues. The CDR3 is CASSGTAEKLFF. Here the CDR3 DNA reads TGTGCCAGCAGTGGGACAGCTGAAAAACTGTTTTTT.

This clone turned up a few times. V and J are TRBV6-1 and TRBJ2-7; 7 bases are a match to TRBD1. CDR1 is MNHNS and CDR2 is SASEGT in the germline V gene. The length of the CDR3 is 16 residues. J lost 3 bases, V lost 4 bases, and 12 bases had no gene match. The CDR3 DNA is TGTGCCAGCAGTGGGGCCACCGGGACAGACTACTACGAGCAGTACTTC. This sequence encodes CASSGATGTDYYEQYF.

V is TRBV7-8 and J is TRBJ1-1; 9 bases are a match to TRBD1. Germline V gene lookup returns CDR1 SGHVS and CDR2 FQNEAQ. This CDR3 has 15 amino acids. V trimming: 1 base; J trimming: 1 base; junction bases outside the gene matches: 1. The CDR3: CASSLVDRGNTEAFF. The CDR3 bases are TGTGCCAGCAGCTTAGTGGACAGGGGGAACACTGAAGCTTTCTTT.

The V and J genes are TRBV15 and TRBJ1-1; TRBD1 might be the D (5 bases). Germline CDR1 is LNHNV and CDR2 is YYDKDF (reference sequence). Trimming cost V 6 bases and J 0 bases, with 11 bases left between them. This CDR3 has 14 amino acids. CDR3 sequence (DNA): TGTGCCACCAGGCATACAGGAATGAACACTGAAGCTTTCTTT. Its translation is CATRHTGMNTEAFF.

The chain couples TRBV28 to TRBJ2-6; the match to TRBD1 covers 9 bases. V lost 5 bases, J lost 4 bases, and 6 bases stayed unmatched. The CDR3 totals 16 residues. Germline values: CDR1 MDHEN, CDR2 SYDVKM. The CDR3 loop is CASSTRTGAGANVLTF. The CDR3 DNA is TGTGCCAGCAGTACCCGGACAGGGGCGGGGGCCAACGTCCTGACTTTC.

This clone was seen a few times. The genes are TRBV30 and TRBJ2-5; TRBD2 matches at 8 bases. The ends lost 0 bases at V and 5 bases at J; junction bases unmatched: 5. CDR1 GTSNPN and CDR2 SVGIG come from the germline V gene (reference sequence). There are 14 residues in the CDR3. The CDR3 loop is CAWSVVAGRETQYF. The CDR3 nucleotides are TGTGCCTGGAGTGTGGTAGCGGGGAGGGAGACCCAGTACTTC.

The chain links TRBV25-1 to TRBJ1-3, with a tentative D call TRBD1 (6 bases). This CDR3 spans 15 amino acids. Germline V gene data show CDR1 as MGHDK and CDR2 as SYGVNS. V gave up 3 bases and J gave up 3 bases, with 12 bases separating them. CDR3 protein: CASSDPGVLGNTIYF. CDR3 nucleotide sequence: TGTGCCAGCAGTGACCCAGGGGTACTTGGAAACACCATATATTTT.

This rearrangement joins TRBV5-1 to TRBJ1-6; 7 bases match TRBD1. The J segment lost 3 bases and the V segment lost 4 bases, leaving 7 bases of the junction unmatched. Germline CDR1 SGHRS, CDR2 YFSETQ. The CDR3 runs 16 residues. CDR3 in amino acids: CASSPGQVIYNSPLHF. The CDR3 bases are TGCGCCAGCAGCCCCGGACAGGTGATCTATAATTCACCCCTCCACTTT.

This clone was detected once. The CDR3 DNA sequence: TGTGCCTGGAATCAGGGGAGGGCTCAGCCCCAGCATTTT. Encoded protein: CAWNQGRAQPQHF. V and J are TRBV30 and TRBJ1-5; a possible D gene is TRBD1 (6 bases). The CDR3 extends over 13 amino acids. Germline CDR1 is GTSNPN and CDR2 is SVGIG (reference sequence). V lost 4 bases to trimming and J lost 6 bases, with 13 bases between them.

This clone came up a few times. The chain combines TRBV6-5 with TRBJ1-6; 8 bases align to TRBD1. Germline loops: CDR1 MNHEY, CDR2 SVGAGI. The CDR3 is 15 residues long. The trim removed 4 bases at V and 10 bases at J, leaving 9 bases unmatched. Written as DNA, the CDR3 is TGTGCCAGCAGTTTTGGGACAGGCCTCGGGTCACCCCTCCACTTT. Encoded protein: CASSFGTGLGSPLHF.

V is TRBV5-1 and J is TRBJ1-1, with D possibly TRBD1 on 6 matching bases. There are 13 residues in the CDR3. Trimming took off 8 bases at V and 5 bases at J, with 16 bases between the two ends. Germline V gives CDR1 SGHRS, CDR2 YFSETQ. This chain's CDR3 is CASTSGVRTEAFF. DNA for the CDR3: TGCGCCAGTACCTCAGGGGTTCGGACTGAAGCTTTCTTT.

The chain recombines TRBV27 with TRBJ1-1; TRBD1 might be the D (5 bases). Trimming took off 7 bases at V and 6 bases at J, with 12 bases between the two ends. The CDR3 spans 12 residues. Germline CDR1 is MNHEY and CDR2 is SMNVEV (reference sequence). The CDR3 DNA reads TGTGCCAGCATCGGACAAAACGCTGAAGCTTTCTTT. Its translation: CASIGQNAEAFF.

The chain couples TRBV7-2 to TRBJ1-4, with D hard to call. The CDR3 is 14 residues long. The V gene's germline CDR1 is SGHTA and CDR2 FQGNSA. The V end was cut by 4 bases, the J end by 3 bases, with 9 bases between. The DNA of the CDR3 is TGTGCCAGCAGCTCGGCGGGGTCTAATGAAAAACTGTTTTTT. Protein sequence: CASSSAGSNEKLFF.

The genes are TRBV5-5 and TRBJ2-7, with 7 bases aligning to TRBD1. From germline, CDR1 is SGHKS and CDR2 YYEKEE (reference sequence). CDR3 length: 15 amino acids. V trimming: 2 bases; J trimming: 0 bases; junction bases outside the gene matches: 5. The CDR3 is CASSLYRDSSYEQYF. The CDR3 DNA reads TGTGCCAGCAGCTTATACCGGGACAGCTCCTACGAGCAGTACTTC.

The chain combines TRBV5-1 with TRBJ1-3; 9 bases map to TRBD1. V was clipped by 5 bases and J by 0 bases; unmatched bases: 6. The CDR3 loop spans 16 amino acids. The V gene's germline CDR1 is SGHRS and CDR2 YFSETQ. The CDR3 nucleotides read TGCGCCAGCAGTAGGACAGGGGTCTTCTCTGGAAACACCATATATTTT. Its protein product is CASSRTGVFSGNTIYF. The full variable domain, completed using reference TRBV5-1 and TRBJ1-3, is KAGVTQTPRYLIKTRGQQVTLSCSPISGHRSVSWYQQTPGQGLQFLFEYFSETQRNKGNFPGRFSGRQFSNSRSEMNVSTLELGDSALYLCASSRTGVFSGNTIYFGEGSWLTVV.

CDR3 amino acids: CASYRLWQTGGKLFF. The CDR3 region has the DNA TGTGCCAGCTACCGCCTCTGGCAAACGGGGGGAAAACTGTTTTTT. This chain links TRBV2 with TRBJ1-4; the D gene is possibly TRBD1 (5 bases). The CDR3 sequence is 15 residues long. V lost 8 bases and J lost 10, with 23 bases in between. CDR1 is SNHLY and CDR2 is FYNNEI in the germline V gene.

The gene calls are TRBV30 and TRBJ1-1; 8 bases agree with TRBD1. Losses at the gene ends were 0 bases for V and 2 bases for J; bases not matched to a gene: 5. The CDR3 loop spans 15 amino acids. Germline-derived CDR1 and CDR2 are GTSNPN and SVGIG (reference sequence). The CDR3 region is CAWSVPDRANTEAFF. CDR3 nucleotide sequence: TGTGCCTGGAGTGTCCCGGACAGGGCCAACACTGAAGCTTTCTTT.

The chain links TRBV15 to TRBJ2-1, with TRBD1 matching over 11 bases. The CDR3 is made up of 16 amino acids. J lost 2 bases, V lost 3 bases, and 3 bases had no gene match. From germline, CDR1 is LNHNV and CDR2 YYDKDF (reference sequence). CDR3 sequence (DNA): TGTGCCACCAGCAGGGGGGACAGGGGGACCTACAATGAGCAGTTCTTC. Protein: CATSRGDRGTYNEQFF.

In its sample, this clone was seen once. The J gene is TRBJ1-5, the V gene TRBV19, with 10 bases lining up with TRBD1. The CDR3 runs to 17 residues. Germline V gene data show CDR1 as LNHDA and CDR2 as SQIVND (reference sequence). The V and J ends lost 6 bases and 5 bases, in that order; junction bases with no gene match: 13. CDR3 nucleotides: TGTGCCAGTAGACCGGGACAGGGGATCTTGGCTTATCAGCCCCAGCATTTT. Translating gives CASRPGQGILAYQPQHF.

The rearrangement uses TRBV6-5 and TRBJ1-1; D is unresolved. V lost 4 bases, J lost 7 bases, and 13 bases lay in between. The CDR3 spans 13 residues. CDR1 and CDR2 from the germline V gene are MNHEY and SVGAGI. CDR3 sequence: CASSSISTDEAFF. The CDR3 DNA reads TGTGCCAGCAGTTCCATCAGCACAGATGAAGCTTTCTTT.

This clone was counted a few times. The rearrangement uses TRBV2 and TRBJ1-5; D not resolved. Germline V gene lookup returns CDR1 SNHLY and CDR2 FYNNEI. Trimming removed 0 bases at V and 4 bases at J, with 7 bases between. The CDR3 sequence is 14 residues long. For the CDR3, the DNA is TGTGCCAGCAGTGAAGCGTTTCAGAATCAGCCCCAGCATTTT. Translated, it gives CASSEAFQNQPQHF.